This record looks at one T cell receptor (beta chain) sequence and its context. This sample is drawn from a study of blood T cell repertoires in COVID-19. Study summary: Specimens from acute and convalescent COVID-19 originated in the United States, Italy and Spain. Sources were T cells, B-cell-depleted T cells, or PBMCs; the material itself was cDNA or gDNA.

In the authors' methods: Estimation of nucleated cell counts relied on the amplification of reference gene primers. TCRdb's copy holds only in-frame clones and misses some; the assay was immunoSEQ multiplex PCR. The DNA was the basis for D and trimming; V, J and clone size are from that table. Of under 100,000 clones in the sample, around 87% were seen once. The sample was peripheral blood. The sequence came from a human donor in a cohort sampled during active COVID-19.

CDR3 bases: TGCGCCAGCAGGTCAGGGGGCGGTGAGACCCAGTACTTC. This codes for CASRSGGGETQYF. The rearrangement links TRBV5-1 to TRBJ2-5; 8 bases fit TRBD1. Looked up from germline, CDR1 is SGHRS and CDR2 is YFSETQ. The V gene end was trimmed by 5 bases and the J gene end by 5 bases; junction bases not matched to a gene: 5. CDR3 length: 13 residues.